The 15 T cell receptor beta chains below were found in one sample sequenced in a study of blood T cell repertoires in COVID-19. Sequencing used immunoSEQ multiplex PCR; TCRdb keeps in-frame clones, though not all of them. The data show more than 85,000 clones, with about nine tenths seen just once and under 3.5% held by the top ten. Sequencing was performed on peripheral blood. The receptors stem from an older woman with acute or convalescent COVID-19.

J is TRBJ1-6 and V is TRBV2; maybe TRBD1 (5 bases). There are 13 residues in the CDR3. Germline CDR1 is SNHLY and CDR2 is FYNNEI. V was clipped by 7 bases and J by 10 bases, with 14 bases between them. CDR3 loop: CASIGTWESPLHF. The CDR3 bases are TGTGCCAGCATCGGGACTTGGGAATCACCCCTCCACTTT.

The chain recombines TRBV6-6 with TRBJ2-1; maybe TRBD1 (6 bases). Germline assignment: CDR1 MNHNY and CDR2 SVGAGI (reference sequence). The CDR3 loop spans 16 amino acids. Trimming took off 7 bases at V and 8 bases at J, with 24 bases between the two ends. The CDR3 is CASTQNDRTRHDEQFF. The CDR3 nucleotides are TGTGCCAGCACTCAAAACGACAGGACCAGACACGATGAGCAGTTCTTC.

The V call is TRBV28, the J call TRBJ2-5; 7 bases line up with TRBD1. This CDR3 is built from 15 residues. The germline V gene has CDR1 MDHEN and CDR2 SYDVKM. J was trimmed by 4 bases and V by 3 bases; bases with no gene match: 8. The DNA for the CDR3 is TGTGCCAGCAGTTTCCACGGGACAGAGCGAGAGACCCAGTACTTC. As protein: CASSFHGTERETQYF.

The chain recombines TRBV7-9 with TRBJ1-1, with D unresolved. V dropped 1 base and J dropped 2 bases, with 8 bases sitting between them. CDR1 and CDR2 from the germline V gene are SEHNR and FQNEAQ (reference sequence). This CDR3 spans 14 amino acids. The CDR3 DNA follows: TGTGCCAGCAGCTTAGTTGGCGGAAACACTGAAGCTTTCTTT. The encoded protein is CASSLVGGNTEAFF.

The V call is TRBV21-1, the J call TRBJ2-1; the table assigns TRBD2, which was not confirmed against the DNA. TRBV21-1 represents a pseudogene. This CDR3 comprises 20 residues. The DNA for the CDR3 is TGTGCCAGCAGCAAGTGTGGATCGAAGAATGGCGGTAACGCATACAATGAGCAGTTCTTC. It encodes CASSKCGSKNGGNAYNEQFF.

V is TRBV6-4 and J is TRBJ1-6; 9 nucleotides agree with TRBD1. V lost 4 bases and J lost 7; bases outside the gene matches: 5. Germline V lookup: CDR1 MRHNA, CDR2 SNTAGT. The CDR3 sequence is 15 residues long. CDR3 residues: CASSVDRGENSPLHF. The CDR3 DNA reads TGTGCCAGCAGTGTGGACAGGGGTGAAAATTCACCCCTCCACTTT.

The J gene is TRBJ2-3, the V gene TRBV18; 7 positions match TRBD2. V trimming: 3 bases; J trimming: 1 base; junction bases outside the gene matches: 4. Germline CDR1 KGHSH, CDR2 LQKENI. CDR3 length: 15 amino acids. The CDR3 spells CASSPGLAGTDTQYF. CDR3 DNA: TGTGCCAGCTCACCGGGGCTAGCGGGCACAGATACGCAGTATTTT.

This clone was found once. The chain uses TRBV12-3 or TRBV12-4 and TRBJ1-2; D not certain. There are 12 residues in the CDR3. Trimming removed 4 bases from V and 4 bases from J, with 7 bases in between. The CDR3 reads CASSYYSYGYTF. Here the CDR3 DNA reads TGTGCCAGCAGTTACTACTCCTATGGCTACACCTTC.

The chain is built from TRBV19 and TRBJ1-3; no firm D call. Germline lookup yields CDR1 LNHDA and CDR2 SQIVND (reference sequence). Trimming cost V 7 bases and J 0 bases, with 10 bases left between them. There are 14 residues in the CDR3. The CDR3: CASKDFTSGNTIYF. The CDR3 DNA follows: TGTGCCAGTAAGGACTTCACCTCTGGAAACACCATATATTTT.

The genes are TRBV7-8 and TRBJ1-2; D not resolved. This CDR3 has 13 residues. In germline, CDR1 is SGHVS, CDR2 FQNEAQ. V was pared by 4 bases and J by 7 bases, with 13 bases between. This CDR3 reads CASSSGPRSGYTF. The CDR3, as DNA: TGTGCCAGCAGCTCCGGCCCTCGGAGTGGCTACACCTTC.

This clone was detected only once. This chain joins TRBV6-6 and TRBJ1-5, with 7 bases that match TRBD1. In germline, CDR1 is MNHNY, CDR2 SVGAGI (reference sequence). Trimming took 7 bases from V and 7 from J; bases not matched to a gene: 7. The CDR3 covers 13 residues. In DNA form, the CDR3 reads TGTGCCAGCAAGCTCAGGGGGGAGCAGCCCCAGCATTTT. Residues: CASKLRGEQPQHF.

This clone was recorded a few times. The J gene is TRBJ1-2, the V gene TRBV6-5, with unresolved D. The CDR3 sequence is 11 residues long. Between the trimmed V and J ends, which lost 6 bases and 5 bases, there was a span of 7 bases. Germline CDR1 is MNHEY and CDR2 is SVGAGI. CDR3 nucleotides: TGTGCCAGCAGGGAGCTGTATGGCTACACCTTC. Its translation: CASRELYGYTF.

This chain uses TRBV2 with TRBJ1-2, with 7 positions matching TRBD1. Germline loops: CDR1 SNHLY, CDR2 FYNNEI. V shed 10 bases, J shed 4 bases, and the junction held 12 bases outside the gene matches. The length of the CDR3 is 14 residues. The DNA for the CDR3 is TGTGCCACCAGGACAGGCGGTACTGGCTATGGCTACACCTTC. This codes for CATRTGGTGYGYTF.

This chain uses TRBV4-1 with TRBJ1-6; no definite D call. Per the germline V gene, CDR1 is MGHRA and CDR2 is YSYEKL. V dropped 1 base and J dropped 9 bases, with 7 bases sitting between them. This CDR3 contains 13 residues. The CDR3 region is CASSQGRSSPLHF. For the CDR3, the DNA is TGCGCCAGCAGCCAAGGAAGGAGTTCACCCCTCCACTTT.

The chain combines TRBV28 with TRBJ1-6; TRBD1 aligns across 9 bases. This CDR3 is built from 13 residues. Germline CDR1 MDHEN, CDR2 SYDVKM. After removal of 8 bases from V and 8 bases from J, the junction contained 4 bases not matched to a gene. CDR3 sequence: CASQTGGHSPLHF. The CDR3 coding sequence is TGTGCCAGCCAGACAGGGGGACATTCACCCCTCCACTTT.